The T cell receptor (beta chain) described here comes from a study of shared clonotypes between healthy human individuals. Study-wide background: Per-donor plates numbered three CD4 naive, three CD4 memory, two CD8 naive and one CD8 memory.

This CDR3 has 14 residues. When replicate PCRs were run on sorted subsets, they used approximately 0.2 ug DNA, some 33,000 T cell genomes. TCRdb's table, derived via immunoSEQ multiplex PCR, lists solely in-frame clones and lacks some. The sample consists of some 2,500,000 clones, about 90% of them appearing once. This chain joins TRBV21-1 and TRBJ1-2; TRBD1, the table's D call, was not compared with the DNA. TRBV21-1 is designated a pseudogene. This TCR was recovered from a man aged 18 to 29 in good health. Some clones in this sample may be carry-over from other donors' samples. The sample consisted of naive CD4+ T cells from PBMCs. Subset denoted: CD45RA+ positively selected. Written as DNA, the CDR3 is TGTGCCAGCAGCACGGGGACACTAAACTATGGCTACACCTTC. It is translated as CASSTGTLNYGYTF.